This TCR beta chain was captured in a study of T cell changes during pregnancy in multiple sclerosis. The CDR3 is 18 residues long. Looked up from germline, CDR1 is SNHLY and CDR2 is FYNNEI. The V gene end was trimmed by 6 bases and the J gene end by 6 bases; junction bases not matched to a gene: 20. Method: immunoSEQ multiplex PCR; TCRdb's copy keeps in-frame clones and lacks some. Of around 51,000 clones listed, roughly 93% are singletons. The table lists this clone with a count of one. The receptor comes from a female donor with multiple sclerosis, enrolled in a pregnancy study. The chain couples TRBV2 to TRBJ2-1; 7 bases are a match to TRBD2. The sequencing here drew on peripheral blood, taken in the second trimester of pregnancy. Here the CDR3 DNA reads TGTGCCAGCAGCACCCCACGTAGAGCGGGATTGAGAGCCAATGAGCAGTTCTTC. This codes for CASSTPRRAGLRANEQFF. The complete variable domain, with remaining parts taken from reference TRBV2 and TRBJ2-1, reads EPEVTQTPSHQVTQMGQEVILRCVPISNHLYFYWYRQILGQKVEFLVSFYNNEISEKSEIFDDQFSVERPDGSNFTLKIRSTKLEDSAMYFCASSTPRRAGLRANEQFFGPGTRLTVL.